Sequencing of this T cell receptor beta chain was carried out in a study of neurological immune-mediated disorders. Overall study context: Of the 34 patients with multiple sclerosis, roughly 30 had relapsing-remitting MS, whereas the remaining 3 had secondary progressive MS. Broader study findings: TCR clonal expansion peaked in HTLV-1-associated myelopathy patients and was lowest in multiple sclerosis patients. When the repertoires were sorted by phylogenetic grouping, those of 18 of 34 multiple sclerosis patients ended up in one related-CDR3 cluster, a possible signature.

V trimming: 2 bases; J trimming: 1 base; junction bases outside the gene matches: 5. The CDR3 extends over 15 amino acids. CDR1 and CDR2 from the germline V gene are DFQATT and SNEGSKA (reference sequence). This clonotype was counted ten times or more. Its target is unknown. Synthesis of cDNA was accomplished via 5'RACE employing 10-nucleotide random UMIs. TCRdb re-derived calls from the 5' RACE reads in MiXCR, one entry per CDR3 protein. Of 20,000 to 30,000 distinct CDR3 sequences in the sample, 2.5% were seen once. This sequence originates from a woman aged 50 to 60 with multiple sclerosis. Sequencing input: PBMCs. J is TRBJ1-5 and V is TRBV20-1; 7 positions match TRBD1. The CDR3 is CSARSQGVSNQPQHF. Here the CDR3 DNA reads TGCAGTGCTAGATCGCAGGGGGTAAGCAATCAGCCCCAGCATTTT.